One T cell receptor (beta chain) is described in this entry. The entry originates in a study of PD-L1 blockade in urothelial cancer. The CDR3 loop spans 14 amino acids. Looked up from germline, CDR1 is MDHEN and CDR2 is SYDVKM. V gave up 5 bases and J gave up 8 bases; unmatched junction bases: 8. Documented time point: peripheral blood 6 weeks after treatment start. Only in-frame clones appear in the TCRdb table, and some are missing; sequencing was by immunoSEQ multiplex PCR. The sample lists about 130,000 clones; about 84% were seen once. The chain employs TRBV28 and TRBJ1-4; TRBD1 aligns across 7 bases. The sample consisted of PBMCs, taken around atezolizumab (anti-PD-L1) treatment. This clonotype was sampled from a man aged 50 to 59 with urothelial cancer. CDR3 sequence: CASSPGQAREKLFF. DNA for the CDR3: TGTGCCAGCAGTCCCGGACAGGCCCGAGAAAAACTGTTTTTT.